Presented here are 9 T cell receptor beta chains from one specimen sequenced in a study of shared clonotypes between healthy human individuals. The method was immunoSEQ multiplex PCR; TCRdb's version includes in-frame clones alone and lacks a portion of them. The sample lists about 670,000 clones, 60% to 80% occurring once. The specimen was memory CD4+ T cells sorted from blood. Subset specified: CD45RA-negative fraction. The receptors were gathered from a woman in her twenties or thirties in good health.

The genes are TRBV5-8 and TRBJ2-7; D might be TRBD2 (5 bases). The germline V and J ends were trimmed by 4 bases and 2 bases, with 16 bases remaining between them. Germline lookup yields CDR1 SGHTS and CDR2 YDEGEE. The CDR3 extends over 15 amino acids. The CDR3 DNA sequence: TGTGCCAGCAGCCCGGAGGCCCCGGGGACCTACGAGCAGTACTTC. It translates to CASSPEAPGTYEQYF.

The chain combines TRBV27 with TRBJ2-7; 9 positions agree with TRBD2. The germline V gene has CDR1 MNHEY and CDR2 SMNVEV (reference sequence). Trimming removed 3 bases from V and 3 bases from J; junction bases left unmatched: 12. The CDR3 length is 17 residues. The CDR3 nucleotides are TGTGCCAGCAGTTTCTCCAAACTAGCGGGTGGGCACTACGAGCAGTACTTC. Protein sequence: CASSFSKLAGGHYEQYF.

This sequence joins TRBV9 and TRBJ2-1, with 8 bases aligning to TRBD2. J was trimmed by 1 base and V by 3 bases; bases with no gene match: 9. Germline CDR1 reads SGDLS; CDR2 reads YYNGEE. The CDR3 is 17 residues long. The CDR3 spells CASSAGTSGNSYNEQFF. The CDR3 DNA is TGTGCCAGCAGCGCAGGTACTAGCGGAAATTCCTACAATGAGCAGTTCTTC.

This chain uses TRBV11-3 with TRBJ2-1, with 9 bases that match TRBD1. The germline V gene encodes CDR1 SGHNT and CDR2 YENEEA. This CDR3 comprises 13 residues. The V segment lost 5 bases and the J segment 7 bases; nucleotides outside the gene matches: 3. The DNA of the CDR3 is TGTGCCAGCAGCGCGGACAGGGGTAATGAGCAGTTCTTC. It encodes CASSADRGNEQFF.

V usage is TRBV7-6 and J usage is TRBJ1-5; D may be TRBD1 (5 bases). The CDR3 contains 13 residues. The V gene lost 5 bases and the J gene lost 4 bases, with 9 bases spanning the gap. Germline V gives CDR1 SGHVS, CDR2 FNYEAQ. The CDR3 region has the DNA TGTGCCAGCAGCCCACCAGGGAATCAGCCCCAGCATTTT. Its protein product is CASSPPGNQPQHF.

V and J are TRBV7-9 and TRBJ1-1; 9 bases fit TRBD1. CDR1 and CDR2 from the germline V gene are SEHNR and FQNEAQ (reference sequence). This CDR3 region has 10 residues. The J segment lost 10 bases and the V segment lost 10 bases, leaving 4 bases of the junction unmatched. The DNA for the CDR3 is TGTGCCACGGGGACAGGGAGAGCTTTCTTT. It specifies CATGTGRAFF.

The chain has TRBV28 and TRBJ2-2; 15 positions match TRBD2. CDR1 MDHEN and CDR2 SYDVKM come from the germline V gene. The J segment lost 6 bases and the V segment lost 1 base, leaving 12 bases of the junction unmatched. There are 20 residues in the CDR3. CDR3 sequence reads: CASSLFSQARTSGRAGELFF. DNA of the CDR3: TGTGCCAGCAGTTTATTTTCCCAGGCCCGGACTAGCGGGAGGGCCGGGGAGCTGTTTTTT. The whole variable domain, remainder taken from reference TRBV28 and TRBJ2-2, is DVKVTQSSRYLVKRTGEKVFLECVQDMDHENMFWYRQDPGLGLRLIYFSYDVKMKEKGDIPEGYSVSREKKERFSLILESASTNQTSMYLCASSLFSQARTSGRAGELFFGEGSRLTVL.

V usage is TRBV7-6 and J usage is TRBJ1-3; D gene unclear. In germline, CDR1 is SGHVS, CDR2 FNYEAQ. The germline V and J ends were trimmed by 1 base and 0 bases, with 4 bases remaining between them. This CDR3 comprises 14 residues. The CDR3 reads CASSLEYSGNTIYF. The CDR3 region has the DNA TGTGCCAGCAGCTTAGAATACTCTGGAAACACCATATATTTT.

The CDR3 nucleotides are TGTGCCAGCAGCTTTCAGGCATCCTACGAGCAGTACTTC. Residues: CASSFQASYEQYF. The rearrangement uses TRBV5-5 and TRBJ2-7; unclear D gene. Trimming removed 2 bases at V and 1 base at J, with 7 bases between. Germline assignment: CDR1 SGHKS and CDR2 YYEKEE (reference sequence). The CDR3 runs to 13 residues.